The present T cell receptor (beta chain) was sequenced within a study of blood T cells in healthy people across ages. In regard to this clonotype: Its specificity is unknown.

The CDR3 has 15 amino acids. Germline values: CDR1 SNHLY, CDR2 FYNNEI. The ends were cut back, 6 bases at V and 5 bases at J, with 19 bases in the middle. Alongside a J-beta primer mix, a sample-barcoded 5' primer served in a second PCR lasting about 7 to 11 cycles. TCRdb fed the 5' RACE reads into MiXCR, producing one record per CDR3 protein. The table shows around 780,000 distinct CDR3 sequences, with around 25% occurring only once. Per sample, at least 6 micrograms of total RNA were extracted. Study-wide points: Underestimates were what the diversity estimates from one million T cells were considered to be.

Separately, the same data were catalogued under a study of T cells of mothers and their children. That publication notes: Barcodes and 2-4 random nucleotides were added by M1S in the second PCR.

The sample taken for sequencing was blood. The TCR was taken from a boy between 5 and 17 years old in good health. V and J are TRBV2 and TRBJ2-5, with a possible D match to TRBD1 (7 bases). The CDR3 spells CASREGTAPLETQYF. Written as DNA, the CDR3 is TGTGCCAGCAGGGAGGGGACAGCCCCGTTGGAGACCCAGTACTTC.